The sequence of this T cell receptor beta chain was determined in a study of early T cells in non-severe SARS-CoV-2 infection. Looking at the study overall: Sequencing input comprised bulk RNA from unsorted whole blood; chain pairing was not available. Broader study findings: VDJdb-based annotation leaned toward anti-spike CD8 responses and missed private and CD4 specificities.

Individually, cDNA molecules had unique molecular identifiers attached to them. TCRdb independently ran MiXCR on the 5' RACE reads; one entry per CDR3 protein. Of about 92,000 distinct CDR3 sequences in the sample, 13% to 15% were seen once. The germline V gene has CDR1 SEHNR and CDR2 FQNEAQ (reference sequence). The CDR3 runs 12 residues. With 4 bases removed from V and 12 bases from J, the gap between germline ends came to 10 bases. Points on this clonotype: As yet, its antigen is unknown.

This chain uses TRBV7-9 with TRBJ2-6; no clear D gene. The sequence was collected from an adult who was a healthcare worker with PCR-confirmed SARS-CoV-2 infection or an uninfected control (not recorded which). The sequenced sample consisted of whole blood. This chain's CDR3 is CASSSSVAVLTF. CDR3 sequence (DNA): TGTGCCAGCAGCTCATCCGTCGCCGTCCTGACTTTC.